The T cell receptor beta chain described here comes from a study of T cell responses to AZD1222 COVID-19 vaccine. Study-wide results and caveats: Donor demographics were predominantly white British with a female majority; clonal diversity may be underestimated. At baseline, seropositivity was found in only a handful of AZD1222 recipients. In the spike-specific TCR repertoire, nearly half reportedly target unmutated variant regions. Regions 160-218 and 743-854 dominated among vaccine-associated CD4 TCRs spanning spike.

The CDR3 has 15 residues. The V and J ends lost 1 base and 0 bases respectively, with 7 bases between them. Germline V gene lookup returns CDR1 LGHNA and CDR2 YNFKEQ. This clone was observed a few times. Its antigen is currently unknown. The data were produced by immunoSEQ multiplex PCR, yet TCRdb's version contains in-frame clones alone and is incomplete. Among roughly 150,000 clones listed, around nine tenths were seen once. The TCR originated in an adult who received the AZD1222 COVID-19 vaccine. The chain recombines TRBV4-2 with TRBJ2-1; D may be TRBD1 or TRBD2 (5 bases each). The source was peripheral blood, collected 28 days after the second AZD1222 dose. Here the CDR3 reads CASSQGGDSYNEQFF. The CDR3 nucleotides read TGTGCCAGCAGCCAAGGAGGGGACTCCTACAATGAGCAGTTCTTC.